This T cell receptor beta chain stems from a study of vaccination effects on CD4 cells after COVID-19. Study-level points and caveats: Marked clonal contraction was seen in infection- and vaccine-induced clones late after vaccination. Few convalescent patients and no early post-infection timepoints were included in the study.

This clone was counted only a few times. The antigen is unknown. It was after approximately 11 days of culture that CD4+ T cells were isolated. It was between March and December 2020 that the person had a SARS-CoV-2 infection confirmed by PCR. The participants, recipients of two vaccine doses, got either BNT162b2 or mRNA-1273. This table comes from immunoSEQ multiplex PCR, and its TCRdb copy is limited to in-frame clones, with some not included. The sample has approximately 40,000 clones; around 80% are singletons. Deletions cut 3 bases from V and 0 bases from J, with 11 bases between. Germline values: CDR1 MGHRA, CDR2 YSYEKL. CDR3 length: 15 amino acids.

The chain is built from TRBV4-1 and TRBJ1-2, with D uncertain. The sequences come from CD4+ T cells from PBMCs cultured without peptide, collected after COVID-19 vaccination. The TCR was taken from a human donor who had a prior SARS-CoV-2 infection. CDR3 protein: CASSHPSRSNYGYTF. DNA of the CDR3: TGCGCCAGCAGCCACCCCTCGCGGTCTAACTATGGCTACACCTTC.